A selection of T cell receptor beta chains follows, all from one sample in a study of blood T cell repertoires in COVID-19. Clones were read by immunoSEQ multiplex PCR, and TCRdb kept only the in-frame ones, dropping some. The data contain about 330,000 clones, around 88% of them singletons. Sequenced sample: peripheral blood. These receptor sequences come from a woman aged 50 to 60 with acute or convalescent COVID-19. CDR3s include the opening cysteine and the closing phenylalanine or tryptophan. The order of the fields is J gene, V gene, clone size, D gene, CDR3 protein, CDR3 DNA. D genes are given only for firm matches. For some rows the clone size is stated as once, few or many, or as a class when expanded; others skip it.

>TRBJ1-2|TRBV19|.|.
CASSRVNYGYTF
TGTGCCAGTAGTAGAGTAAACTATGGCTACACCTTC
>TRBJ2-5|TRBV7-3|.|.
CASSPMTMGLQETQYF
TGTGCCAGCAGCCCGATGACTATGGGACTCCAAGAGACCCAGTACTTC
>TRBJ1-4|TRBV2|.|TRBD1
CASSETGGGKLFF
TGTGCCAGCAGCGAGACAGGGGGCGGGAAACTGTTTTTT
>TRBJ2-7|TRBV5-1|.|TRBD1
CASSRWDRSYEQYF
TGCGCCAGCAGCCGCTGGGACAGAAGCTACGAGCAGTACTTC
>TRBJ1-2|TRBV7-8|.|.
CASSLTGEAGYTF
TGTGCCAGCAGCTTGACCGGGGAGGCTGGCTACACCTTC
>TRBJ2-7|TRBV5-6|once|TRBD2
CASSLGAGGYEQYF
TGTGCCAGCAGCTTGGGTGCGGGAGGCTACGAGCAGTACTTC
>TRBJ2-7|TRBV3-1/TRBV3-2|once|.
CASSQGASEQYF
TGTGCCAGCAGCCAAGGCGCTTCCGAGCAGTACTTC
>TRBJ2-3|TRBV4-1|.|TRBD2
CASSLPGAGGKDTQYF
TGCGCCAGCAGCCTCCCTGGGGCGGGAGGAAAAGATACGCAGTATTTT
>TRBJ1-6|TRBV5-4|.|.
CASSSTGNSPLHF
TGTGCCAGCAGCTCGACCGGGAATTCACCCCTCCACTTT
>TRBJ1-5|TRBV19|.|.
CASTPLIQPQHF
TGTGCCAGTACCCCTCTTATTCAGCCCCAGCATTTT
>TRBJ2-7|TRBV5-5|.|TRBD1
CASSFLQGASYEQYF
TGTGCCAGCAGCTTCTTACAGGGGGCCTCGTACGAGCAGTACTTC
>TRBJ2-3|TRBV6-5|.|TRBD1
CASSYSGQGATDTQYF
TGTGCCAGCAGTTACTCAGGACAGGGGGCTACAGATACGCAGTATTTT
>TRBJ2-2|TRBV24-1|.|TRBD1
CATSDYTGTVENTGELFF
TGTGCCACCAGTGACTACACTGGGACAGTCGAAAACACCGGGGAGCTGTTTTTT
>TRBJ2-5|TRBV7-3|.|TRBD1
CASSLTRTGRETQYF
TGTGCCAGCAGCTTAACCAGGACAGGGAGAGAGACCCAGTACTTC
>TRBJ2-2|TRBV3-1/TRBV3-2|once|TRBD1
CASSQTPGTGGTGELFF
TGTGCCAGCAGCCAGACCCCGGGGACAGGGGGCACCGGGGAGCTGTTTTTT
>TRBJ1-5|TRBV9|.|.
CASSARGQSNQPQHF
TGTGCCAGCAGCGCTCGCGGACAGAGCAATCAGCCCCAGCATTTT
>TRBJ1-6|TRBV5-1|.|TRBD1
CASSLAAAGQGAGSPLHF
TGCGCCAGCAGCTTGGCCGCGGCTGGACAGGGGGCTGGTTCACCCCTCCACTTT
>TRBJ2-7|TRBV5-4|.|TRBD2
CASSWSSGSTYEQYF
TGTGCCAGCAGCTGGTCTAGCGGGTCGACCTACGAGCAGTACTTC
>TRBJ1-2|TRBV7-2|.|.
CASSPAIVADYGYTF
TGTGCCAGCAGCCCGGCTATTGTAGCGGACTATGGCTACACCTTC
>TRBJ2-1|TRBV5-6|few|TRBD2
CASSSSTGLAANEQFF
TGTGCCAGCAGCTCCAGCACGGGACTAGCGGCCAATGAGCAGTTCTTC
>TRBJ2-7|TRBV9|.|.
CASSVAVLAHSYEQYF
TGTGCCAGCAGCGTAGCGGTGCTAGCGCACTCCTACGAGCAGTACTTC
>TRBJ2-1|TRBV5-1|once|.
CASSLTDSSYNEQFF
TGCGCCAGCAGCTTGACCGACAGCTCCTACAATGAGCAGTTCTTC
>TRBJ2-2|TRBV5-1|.|.
CASSLLERSVIDGELFF
TGCGCCAGCAGCTTACTCGAACGGTCGGTCATTGACGGGGAGCTGTTTTTT
>TRBJ2-7|TRBV11-3|once|TRBD2
CASSFGAGVTYEQYF
TGTGCCAGCAGCTTTGGGGCGGGGGTTACCTACGAGCAGTACTTC
>TRBJ1-2|TRBV24-1|.|.
CATSEDRSGYTF
TGTGCCACCAGTGAAGACAGGTCTGGCTACACCTTC
>TRBJ2-5|TRBV24-1|.|.
CATSDASVRETQYF
TGTGCCACCAGTGATGCTAGCGTGCGGGAGACCCAGTACTTC
>TRBJ2-7|TRBV9|.|.
CASSVDNGYEQYF
TGTGCCAGCAGCGTCGATAACGGCTACGAGCAGTACTTC
>TRBJ1-2|TRBV27|few|.
CASSTRRGSQNYGYTF
TGTGCCAGCAGTACCCGGCGGGGCAGCCAGAACTATGGCTACACCTTC
>TRBJ2-3|TRBV5-1|.|TRBD1
CASSFRQGGITDTQYF
TGCGCCAGCAGCTTTAGACAGGGGGGGATCACAGATACGCAGTATTTT
>TRBJ1-1|TRBV11-2|few|.
CASGYLGMNTEAFF
TGTGCCAGCGGGTACCTAGGAATGAACACTGAAGCTTTCTTT
>TRBJ1-5|TRBV20-1|.|.
CSASRAGPGYSNQPQHF
TGCAGTGCTAGTCGCGCAGGGCCAGGTTATAGCAATCAGCCCCAGCATTTT
>TRBJ1-3|TRBV27|.|.
CASSLDRRAGNTIYF
TGTGCCAGCAGTTTGGACCGCAGGGCTGGAAACACCATATATTTT
>TRBJ1-2|TRBV5-4|.|TRBD1
CASSLATGGVYGYTF
TGTGCCAGCAGCTTGGCGACAGGGGGAGTTTATGGCTACACCTTC
>TRBJ1-6|TRBV6-5|.|.
CASAFRGRGDSPLHF
TGTGCCAGCGCATTCAGGGGCAGGGGAGATTCACCCCTCCACTTT
>TRBJ2-7|TRBV2|.|TRBD2
CASSPDGLENTKRDYEQYF
TGTGCCAGCAGTCCAGATGGACTAGAGAACACCAAAAGGGACTACGAGCAGTACTTC
>TRBJ2-4|TRBV5-1|.|.
CASSAGQRQNIQYF
TGCGCCAGCAGCGCGGGCCAGCGTCAAAACATTCAGTACTTC
>TRBJ2-1|TRBV19|.|TRBD2
CASNPSGSSYNEQFF
TGTGCCAGTAATCCCAGCGGGAGCTCCTACAATGAGCAGTTCTTC
>TRBJ1-5|TRBV28|once|.
CASTRTANNQPQHF
TGTGCCAGCACCCGGACAGCCAACAATCAGCCCCAGCATTTT
>TRBJ1-2|TRBV6-1|.|TRBD1
CASSFLTGGFMGYTF
TGTGCCAGCAGTTTTCTGACAGGGGGATTTATGGGCTACACCTTC
>TRBJ1-1|TRBV30|.|TRBD1
CAWRIRDRESTEAFF
TGTGCCTGGAGGATCCGAGACAGGGAGAGCACTGAAGCTTTCTTT
>TRBJ2-7|TRBV7-8|.|.
CASSLVGSGYEQYF
TGTGCCAGCAGCTTAGTCGGTTCGGGATACGAGCAGTACTTC
>TRBJ2-7|TRBV9|once|.
CASSGGHSYEQYF
TGTGCCAGCAGCGGTGGACACTCCTACGAGCAGTACTTC
>TRBJ2-3|TRBV27|.|.
CASSWRDLGDTQYF
TGTGCCAGCAGTTGGAGAGACCTTGGAGATACGCAGTATTTT
>TRBJ2-7|TRBV4-2|.|TRBD1
CASSYYTGGEQYF
TGTGCCAGCAGCTATTACACAGGGGGCGAGCAGTACTTC
>TRBJ2-7|TRBV27|.|.
CASSSYVGSQGTEQYF
TGTGCCAGCAGTTCTTACGTAGGATCGCAGGGAACGGAGCAGTACTTC
>TRBJ2-3|TRBV9|.|.
CASSVAIPGDTQYF
TGTGCCAGCAGCGTGGCCATCCCAGGGGATACGCAGTATTTT
>TRBJ1-4|TRBV18|.|.
CASSPLDGRGGFGNEKLFF
TGTGCCAGCTCACCACTTGACGGGAGGGGTGGCTTCGGTAATGAAAAACTGTTTTTT